A selection of T cell receptor beta chains follows, all from one sample in a study of OX40 agonist ivuxolimab in advanced cancers. TCRdb's table, derived via immunoSEQ multiplex PCR, lists solely in-frame clones and lacks some. The data show tens of thousands of clones, approximately 84% seen once. Here the sequenced sample was CD4+ or CD8+ T cells sorted from blood, taken in a trial of the OX40 agonist ivuxolimab. Receptor source: an adult with an advanced solid tumor such as melanoma, head and neck, liver or kidney cancer. CDR3s include the opening cysteine and the closing phenylalanine or tryptophan. D genes are given only for firm matches. Rows give clone size only sometimes, using once, few, many, or a class for an expanded clone.

many	TRBJ1-2	.	TRBV28	TGTGCCAGCAGTCGGGGTGGGGGCGCGGCTGGCTACACCTTC	CASSRGGGAAGYTF
medium-sized	TRBJ1-5	.	TRBV21-1	TGTGCCAGCAGCAAAGTGGGGTCAGTGGGTAATCAGCCCCAGCATTTT	CASSKVGSVGNQPQHF
.	TRBJ1-2	.	TRBV7-3	TGTGCCAGCAGCTTAGGCTCGACAGACCTCTATGGCTACACCTTC	CASSLGSTDLYGYTF
few	TRBJ2-5	.	TRBV11-3	TGTGCCAGCAGCGCGGGACGCCAAGAGACCCAGTACTTC	CASSAGRQETQYF
.	TRBJ1-2	.	TRBV4-3	TGCGCCAGCAGCCAAGAAGGGCAGCGGGTGGACGGCTACACCTTC	CASSQEGQRVDGYTF
.	TRBJ2-3	.	TRBV5-1	TGCGCCAGCAGATGGGGGATTAACCGCACAGATACGCAGTATTTT	CASRWGINRTDTQYF
.	TRBJ2-7	TRBD1	TRBV6-6	TGTGCCAGCAGTTACTCGCCGGGACAGGGTCCCTACGAGCAGTACTTC	CASSYSPGQGPYEQYF
.	TRBJ1-1	.	TRBV5-1	TGCGCCAGCAGCTTGTACGGGGTGGCAGCTTTCTTT	CASSLYGVAAFF
.	TRBJ2-3	TRBD1	TRBV27	TGTGCCAGCAGGCTGGGACAGGGAATCACAGATACGCAGTATTTT	CASRLGQGITDTQYF
.	TRBJ1-2	.	TRBV4-2	TGTGCCAGCAGCCAAGATGACAGGGGCTACACCTTC	CASSQDDRGYTF
.	TRBJ1-5	TRBD1	TRBV19	TGTGCCAGTAGTATAGTAGGGACAGGGACAAATCAGCCCCAGCATTTT	CASSIVGTGTNQPQHF
.	TRBJ2-7	.	TRBV19	TGTGCCAGTAGTAGCAGACAGTACGAGCAGTACTTC	CASSSRQYEQYF
.	TRBJ2-5	.	TRBV6-5	TGTGCCAGCGGGGAATCGGGGGTACAAGAGACCCAGTACTTC	CASGESGVQETQYF
.	TRBJ2-3	.	TRBV9	TGTGCCAGCAGCCCACTGGGACGCTTGGACACAGATACGCAGTATTTT	CASSPLGRLDTDTQYF
.	TRBJ2-5	TRBD2	TRBV5-1	TGCGCCAGCAGCCGAGCGGGGGGGCTTGTACAAGAGACCCAGTACTTC	CASSRAGGLVQETQYF
.	TRBJ1-5	TRBD1	TRBV5-1	TGCGCCAGCAGCTCCCCGGGACAGGGTATCAATCAGCCCCAGCATTTT	CASSSPGQGINQPQHF
.	TRBJ2-5	.	TRBV5-1	TGCGCCAGCAGCTTGGCCACTGGCCAAGAGACCCAGTACTTC	CASSLATGQETQYF
.	TRBJ1-6	.	TRBV19	TGTGCCAGTAGTATTCCCGGGGCTCGGAATTCACCCCTCCACTTT	CASSIPGARNSPLHF
.	TRBJ2-3	.	TRBV27	TGTGCCAGCAGTTTAGGACCAGTTAGCACAGATACGCAGTATTTT	CASSLGPVSTDTQYF
.	TRBJ2-7	TRBD2	TRBV6-5	TGTGCCAGCAGTTACTTGACTAGCGGGGGGGAAAAGTACTTC	CASSYLTSGGEKYF
.	TRBJ2-3	.	TRBV13	TGTGCCAGCAGCTTAGGCCAGGGCAGTAGAGATACGCAGTATTTT	CASSLGQGSRDTQYF
.	TRBJ1-3	.	TRBV5-4	TGTGCCAGCAGCTTCGTCCCGGCGGGTAGTCCCTCTGGAAACACCATATATTTT	CASSFVPAGSPSGNTIYF
.	TRBJ1-1	.	TRBV6-5	TGTGCCAGCATAAAAAACGGAAACACTGAAGCTTTCTTT	CASIKNGNTEAFF
few	TRBJ1-3	.	TRBV19	TGTGCCAGTAGTATAAAGGGAACAGCTGGAAACACCATATATTTT	CASSIKGTAGNTIYF
once	TRBJ2-2	.	TRBV5-4	TGTGCCAGCAGCCTAGACAGGACGAACACCGGGGAGCTGTTTTTT	CASSLDRTNTGELFF
.	TRBJ2-2	.	TRBV21-1	TGTGCCAGCAGCAAAGAGGTGTGGGACAGGGAGGGGGAGCTGTTTTTT	CASSKEVWDREGELFF
.	TRBJ2-7	.	TRBV6-5	TGTGCCAGCAGTTACTCGCGTGGGGCCTACGAGCAGTACTTC	CASSYSRGAYEQYF
.	TRBJ1-5	TRBD1	TRBV15	TGTGCCACCAGCGGCCGGACAGGGACGATCGCGAGGCCCCAGCATTTT	CATSGRTGTIARPQHF
once	TRBJ2-1	TRBD2	TRBV7-8	TGTGCCAGCAGCTTAGCGCTCGGGACTAGTGGTGTCAATGAGCAGTTCTTC	CASSLALGTSGVNEQFF
.	TRBJ2-7	.	TRBV9	TGTGCCAGCAGCGTATTGGGAGGGGGAGCCTACGAACAGTACTTC	CASSVLGGGAYEQYF
once	TRBJ1-2	.	TRBV5-1	TGCGCCAGCAGCTTGGAAGGGTTGAATGGCTACACCTTC	CASSLEGLNGYTF
.	TRBJ2-7	.	TRBV11-1	TGTGCCAGCGAGGGTAGCTCCTACGAGCAGTACTTC	CASEGSSYEQYF
.	TRBJ2-2	.	TRBV7-2	TGTGCCAGCAGTCGAGGGGGGGGCGCGGGGCGCACCGGGGAGCTGTTTTTT	CASSRGGGAGRTGELFF
.	TRBJ2-7	.	TRBV7-9	TGTGCCAGCAGCTTAGGGGCAGGGGTTACCTACGAGCAGTACTTC	CASSLGAGVTYEQYF
.	TRBJ2-7	.	TRBV9	TGTGCCAGCAGCGTAGTGGTGGCGAGCGAGCAGTACTTC	CASSVVVASEQYF
few	TRBJ1-3	.	TRBV7-9	TGTGCCAGCAGCTCCCAGAGAAACACCATATATTTT	CASSSQRNTIYF
.	TRBJ2-7	TRBD1	TRBV11-1	TGTGCCAGCAGCTTAGGACAGGGACAGTGGAATGAGCAGTACTTC	CASSLGQGQWNEQYF
.	TRBJ1-4	.	TRBV11-2	TGTGCCAGCAGCTTAGACCCGGGACGGTGGGAAAAACTGTTTTTT	CASSLDPGRWEKLFF
once	TRBJ1-2	.	TRBV7-9	TGTGCCAGCAGCTCCACCCTCGTTAAGTTTCACACCTTC	CASSSTLVKFHTF
few	TRBJ1-1	.	TRBV9	TGTGCCAGCAGCGTAGATACGTCTCCGAAAGCTTTCTTT	CASSVDTSPKAFF
.	TRBJ1-3	.	TRBV5-1	TGCGCCAGCAGCTTTGGTGTTGCTGGAAACACCATATATTTT	CASSFGVAGNTIYF
.	TRBJ2-7	.	TRBV5-4	TGTGCCAGCAGCGCGTTAGGGAATCACGAGCAGTACTTC	CASSALGNHEQYF
.	TRBJ1-2	.	TRBV19	TGTGCCAGTAGTCCCGGACGGGGGGGTTACAACTATGGCTACACCTTC	CASSPGRGGYNYGYTF
.	TRBJ2-3	TRBD2	TRBV5-1	TGCGCCAGCAGCTTGGCCGCGGGGGGGACCTCAGATACGCAGTATTTT	CASSLAAGGTSDTQYF
.	TRBJ2-3	.	TRBV5-1	TGCGCCAGCAGCTTCCAGGTGCCTAGCACAGATACGCAGTATTTT	CASSFQVPSTDTQYF
.	TRBJ1-5	.	TRBV28	TGTGCCAGCAGCCTCAGGGGTGGGAGCAATCAGCCCCAGCATTTT	CASSLRGGSNQPQHF
.	TRBJ1-1	.	TRBV19	TGTGCCAGTAGTAGAACGTTCGGACCGATGAACACTGAAGCTTTCTTT	CASSRTFGPMNTEAFF
.	TRBJ2-2	TRBD2	TRBV5-1	TGCGCCAGCAGCCCTCTAGCGGGGCCGAACACCGGGGAGCTGTTTTTT	CASSPLAGPNTGELFF
.	TRBJ1-4	.	TRBV7-8	TGTGCCAGCAGCCGGGACCGGAGGCTGTTTTTT	CASSRDRRLFF
.	TRBJ1-1	.	TRBV25-1	TGTGCCAGCAGTGAATCGTGGGCAGGTGAAGCTTTCTTT	CASSESWAGEAFF
.	TRBJ2-5	TRBD2	TRBV19	TGTGCCAGTAGAACTAGCGGGGGGGCCGGAGGGCGAGAGACCCAGTACTTC	CASRTSGGAGGRETQYF
.	TRBJ1-6	.	TRBV5-1	TGCGCCAGCAGCTTGGAACGTCAGGACCTTAATTCACCCCTCCACTTT	CASSLERQDLNSPLHF
.	TRBJ2-7	.	TRBV10-3	TGTGCCATCAGTGAGACATTACAGGGAGGAAGAAACCAGCAGTACTTC	CAISETLQGGRNQQYF
.	TRBJ2-7	.	TRBV5-1	TGCGCCAGCAGCTTGGCCGGGGGCTCATCCGGCGAGCAGTACTTC	CASSLAGGSSGEQYF
.	TRBJ1-2	.	TRBV11-1	TGTGCCAGCAGCTTATCTTTGACTTATGGCTACACCTTC	CASSLSLTYGYTF
.	TRBJ2-2	.	TRBV18	TGTGCCAGCTCACCCCAGGGTCTGGGTAACACCGGGGAGCTGTTTTTT	CASSPQGLGNTGELFF